These T cell receptor beta chains were read from a single sample in a study of a mutant IDH1 vaccine in newly diagnosed glioma. Clones were read by immunoSEQ multiplex PCR, and TCRdb kept only the in-frame ones, dropping some. The data contain some 60,000 clones, 84% of them seen just once; the ten biggest clones take up about 3.8%. These receptors' antigens are unknown. The sequencing here drew on PBMCs, taken from a glioma patient whose treatment included an IDH1 peptide vaccine. All receptors come from a man younger than 45 with glioma. Each CDR3 is given with its conserved first and last residue. Clone size is given for some rows only: seen once, a few or many times, or a class if the clone is expanded.

clone_size j_call v_call cdr3_aa
- TRBJ2-7 TRBV4-2 CASSQVERGDYEQYF
- TRBJ1-5 TRBV4-1 CASSPSESQPQHF
- TRBJ1-5 TRBV10-3 CAISDGRGQVNNQPQHF
- TRBJ2-3 TRBV7-9 CASSLTSGLTDTQYF
- TRBJ1-2 TRBV27 CASSLLGQGNYGYTF
- TRBJ2-7 TRBV11-3 CASSPSRGPSYEQYF
few TRBJ1-1 TRBV20-1 CSATTETQAFF
- TRBJ1-5 TRBV6-1 CASSFTGTQPQHF
- TRBJ2-7 TRBV7-9 CASSYGTYEQYF
few TRBJ2-1 TRBV10-3 CAISDRVRGLAGRSYNEQFF
- TRBJ2-1 TRBV27 CASKKKSSYNEQFF
- TRBJ2-3 TRBV15 CATSRETTGGRYF